Listed below are T cell receptor beta chains from one sample, sequenced in a study of blood T cell repertoires in COVID-19. Repertoires were generated with immunoSEQ multiplex PCR, while TCRdb's copy carries only in-frame clones and drops some. Of 210,000 or so clones in the sample, about 85% were seen once. The source material was PBMCs or T cells enriched from blood (not recorded which). The receptors were sampled from a man aged 25 to 40 who had recovered from COVID-19. CDR3s include the opening cysteine and the closing phenylalanine or tryptophan. Fields, in order: V gene, clone size, D gene, J gene, CDR3 protein, CDR3 DNA. A D gene is named only where the DNA matches it firmly. Some rows mark clone size as missing; the rest say once, few, many or name a class of expanded clone.

TRBV5-5	NA	TRBD1	TRBJ1-4	CASSAGTGAREKLFF	TGTGCCAGCAGCGCAGGGACAGGAGCGCGTGAAAAACTGTTTTTT
TRBV7-2	NA	TRBD1	TRBJ1-1	CASSLAWNRGTEAFF	TGTGCCAGCAGCTTAGCATGGAACAGGGGAACTGAAGCTTTCTTT
TRBV7-2	once	TRBD2	TRBJ2-5	CASSLGLAGGHRRETQYF	TGTGCCAGCAGCTTAGGTCTAGCGGGGGGCCACCGGAGAGAGACCCAGTACTTC
TRBV4-2	NA	NA	TRBJ2-2	CASSQEASQNTGELFF	TGTGCCAGCAGCCAAGAGGCTAGCCAGAACACCGGGGAGCTGTTTTTT
TRBV7-2	NA	NA	TRBJ2-5	CASSLYRQQETQYF	TGTGCCAGCAGCTTATATCGCCAGCAAGAGACCCAGTACTTC
TRBV28	once	NA	TRBJ1-5	CASREGRDQPQHF	TGTGCCAGCAGGGAGGGGCGAGATCAGCCCCAGCATTTT
TRBV2	NA	TRBD1	TRBJ1-2	CASSLRQGLPVGYTF	TGTGCCAGCAGTCTCAGACAGGGCCTACCCGTTGGCTACACCTTC
TRBV6-5	NA	TRBD1	TRBJ2-7	CAGRQGASSYEQYF	TGTGCCGGAAGACAGGGGGCTAGTTCCTACGAGCAGTACTTC
TRBV4-1	NA	TRBD2	TRBJ2-7	CASSPSAGGRGEQYF	TGCGCCAGCAGCCCCTCAGCGGGAGGGCGAGGAGAGCAGTACTTC
TRBV28	NA	NA	TRBJ2-3	CASSLFGRWGASSTDTQYF	TGTGCCAGCAGTTTATTTGGGCGTTGGGGAGCGTCTAGCACAGATACGCAGTATTTT
TRBV5-1	NA	NA	TRBJ1-1	CASSLGQGGNTEAFF	TGCGCCAGCAGCTTGGGTCAGGGTGGGAATACTGAAGCTTTCTTT
TRBV7-2	NA	TRBD1	TRBJ2-1	CASSRQGEQFF	TGTGCCAGCAGCCGACAGGGTGAGCAGTTCTTC
TRBV28	NA	NA	TRBJ2-2	CASSFGSNTGELFF	TGTGCCAGCAGTTTTGGGAGTAACACCGGGGAGCTGTTTTTT
TRBV6-5	NA	TRBD1	TRBJ2-7	CASSQQTGGRYEQYF	TGTGCCAGCAGCCAACAAACAGGGGGACGTTACGAGCAGTACTTC
TRBV27	NA	NA	TRBJ1-2	CASSFSRVYGYTF	TGTGCCAGCAGTTTTTCCAGGGTCTATGGCTACACCTTC
TRBV16	NA	NA	TRBJ1-3	CASSQYGQPAGNTIYF	TGTGCCAGCAGCCAATACGGACAACCAGCTGGAAACACCATATATTTT
TRBV19	NA	NA	TRBJ1-2	CASSSTGRGNYGYTF	TGTGCCAGTAGTTCAACCGGCAGGGGTAACTATGGCTACACCTTC
TRBV19	NA	NA	TRBJ1-2	CASRLTANYGYTF	TGTGCCAGTAGGTTGACAGCGAACTATGGCTACACCTTC
TRBV27	NA	TRBD2	TRBJ2-1	CASSRGLAGGLEQFF	TGTGCCAGCAGCCGAGGACTAGCGGGGGGCCTGGAGCAGTTCTTC
TRBV7-9	NA	TRBD2	TRBJ2-7	CASSLSRGGDEQYF	TGTGCCAGCAGCTTAAGTCGGGGAGGGGACGAGCAGTACTTC
TRBV28	NA	NA	TRBJ2-3	CASSLAGRDTDTQYF	TGTGCCAGCAGTTTGGCGGGACGTGACACAGATACGCAGTATTTT